The 30 T cell receptor beta chains reported below all come from one sample, sequenced in a study of blood T cell repertoires in COVID-19. Generated by immunoSEQ multiplex PCR, the TCRdb table keeps only in-frame clones and is missing some. This table has tens of thousands of clones, 75% to 90% appearing once. The sequenced sample consisted of peripheral blood. All receptors derive from a man aged 55 to 70 with active COVID-19.

The chain links TRBV27 to TRBJ2-1; 8 nucleotides line up with TRBD2. The CDR3 has 16 amino acids. V gave up 6 bases and J gave up 0 bases; unmatched junction bases: 7. Per germline, CDR1 MNHEY and CDR2 SMNVEV (reference sequence). The CDR3 sequence is CASRTGAGGSYNEQFF. In DNA form, the CDR3 reads TGTGCCAGCAGGACGGGGGCGGGAGGCTCCTACAATGAGCAGTTCTTC.

The table lists this clone with a count of one. V is TRBV9 and J is TRBJ2-3; 8 positions match TRBD2. There are 16 residues in the CDR3. V lost 0 bases to trimming and J lost 3 bases; unmatched junction nucleotides: 6. Per germline, CDR1 SGDLS and CDR2 YYNGEE. CDR3 sequence (DNA): TGTGCCAGCAGCGTAGGTGTGCGGGAGGAAACAGATACGCAGTATTTT. Its protein product is CASSVGVREETDTQYF.

The chain combines TRBV28 with TRBJ1-1; D not certain. The CDR3 covers 15 residues. CDR1 is MDHEN and CDR2 is SYDVKM in the germline V gene. V was clipped by 4 bases and J by 2 bases, with 14 bases between them. The CDR3 loop is CASSSRQNINTEAFF. DNA of the CDR3: TGTGCCAGCAGTTCTCGCCAGAATATTAACACTGAAGCTTTCTTT. The variable domain in full, with the rest retrieved from reference TRBV28 and TRBJ1-1, is DVKVTQSSRYLVKRTGEKVFLECVQDMDHENMFWYRQDPGLGLRLIYFSYDVKMKEKGDIPEGYSVSREKKERFSLILESASTNQTSMYLCASSSRQNINTEAFFGQGTRLTVV.

This chain connects TRBV11-3 to TRBJ2-5, with D maybe TRBD1 (6 bases). Trimming pared 4 bases from V and 4 bases from J, leaving 10 bases between. This CDR3 comprises 13 residues. CDR1 SGHNT and CDR2 YENEEA come from the germline V gene. DNA for the CDR3: TGTGCCAGCAGCTACACAGGGTCAGAGACCCAGTACTTC. Protein sequence: CASSYTGSETQYF.

The CDR3 loop is CASSVTGATNEKLFF. As DNA, the CDR3 is TGTGCCAGCAGCGTTACAGGGGCAACTAATGAAAAACTGTTTTTT. The rearrangement links TRBV9 to TRBJ1-4; 7 bases are shared with TRBD1. The V segment lost 2 bases and the J segment 0 bases; nucleotides outside the gene matches: 1. Germline V gene lookup returns CDR1 SGDLS and CDR2 YYNGEE. This CDR3 region has 15 residues.

This sequence joins TRBV28 and TRBJ1-1; D remains ambiguous. The CDR3 contains 15 residues. CDR1 is MDHEN and CDR2 is SYDVKM in the germline V gene. Trimming left V 4 bases short and J 1 base short, with 13 bases between. The CDR3 is CASSSKLSANTEAFF. The CDR3 DNA reads TGTGCCAGCAGTTCTAAATTGTCTGCGAACACTGAAGCTTTCTTT.

This clone was detected only once. The V gene is TRBV11-1, the J gene TRBJ2-5; D is possibly TRBD2 (6 bases). Trimming pared 3 bases from V and 5 bases from J, leaving 10 bases between. The CDR3 length is 13 residues. Germline V gene lookup returns CDR1 SGHAT and CDR2 FQDESV (reference sequence). The CDR3: CASSFSGRETQYF. The DNA for the CDR3 is TGTGCCAGCAGCTTCTCAGGGAGGGAGACCCAGTACTTC.

The DNA for the CDR3 is TGTGCCACCGAGGCAGCGGGAGGCTACGAGCAGTACTTC. This sequence encodes CATEAAGGYEQYF. V gene TRBV24-1 combines with J gene TRBJ2-7; 9 nucleotides align to TRBD2. V gave up 9 bases and J gave up 3 bases; unmatched junction bases: 5. Germline CDR1 and CDR2: KGHDR and SFDVKD. This CDR3 has 13 amino acids.

V usage is TRBV19 and J usage is TRBJ1-5; the D gene is possibly TRBD1 (6 bases). Germline V lookup: CDR1 LNHDA, CDR2 SQIVND (reference sequence). With 1 base removed from V and 0 bases from J, the gap between germline ends came to 10 bases. The length of the CDR3 is 16 residues. The CDR3 region is CASSIARQVSNQPQHF. The CDR3 DNA follows: TGTGCCAGTAGTATAGCCCGACAGGTTAGCAATCAGCCCCAGCATTTT.

V gene TRBV7-2 combines with J gene TRBJ2-7; TRBD2 agrees at 8 bases. The V segment lost 5 bases and the J segment 2 bases; nucleotides outside the gene matches: 8. This CDR3 has 15 amino acids. Germline V CDR1 and CDR2: SGHTA, FQGNSA. The CDR3 DNA reads TGTGCCAGCAGCCCGGGGGGGGCGGGAGCCTACGAGCAGTACTTC. Residues: CASSPGGAGAYEQYF.

The CDR3 spells CASRAGTGGTGELFF. CDR3 DNA: TGTGCCAGCCGGGCCGGAACCGGGGGGACCGGGGAGCTGTTTTTT. The chain is built from TRBV5-5 and TRBJ2-2, with 7 bases fitting TRBD2. Germline CDR1 is SGHKS and CDR2 is YYEKEE (reference sequence). The CDR3 has 15 residues. V lost 7 bases to trimming and J lost 5 bases; unmatched junction nucleotides: 11.

V is TRBV13 and J is TRBJ2-3; TRBD2 aligns across 11 bases. Germline CDR1 PRHDT, CDR2 FYEKMQ (reference sequence). The trim removed 5 bases at V and 0 bases at J, leaving 4 bases unmatched. This CDR3 is built from 16 residues. The CDR3, as DNA: TGTGCCAGCAGCCGACTAGCGGGGATTAGCACAGATACGCAGTATTTT. It is translated as CASSRLAGISTDTQYF.

The chain combines TRBV5-4 with TRBJ1-5; D gene uncertain. The V and J ends lost 4 bases and 4 bases respectively, with 9 bases between them. Germline CDR1 is SGHNT and CDR2 is YYREEE (reference sequence). This CDR3 has 13 amino acids. CDR3 protein: CASSPELNQPQHF. The CDR3 region has the DNA TGTGCCAGCAGCCCCGAGCTAAATCAGCCCCAGCATTTT. The variable domain in full, with the rest retrieved from reference TRBV5-4 and TRBJ1-5, is ETGVTQSPTHLIKTRGQQVTLRCSSQSGHNTVSWYQQALGQGPQFIFQYYREEENGRGNFPPRFSGLQFPNYSSELNVNALELDDSALYLCASSPELNQPQHFGDGTRLSIL.

This rearrangement joins TRBV18 to TRBJ2-1; D gene unclear. The length of the CDR3 is 13 residues. Germline V gene lookup returns CDR1 KGHSH and CDR2 LQKENI. The V gene lost 10 bases and the J gene lost 0 bases, with 10 bases spanning the gap. The CDR3 here is CATQRSSYNEQFF. The CDR3, as DNA: TGTGCCACCCAGAGGAGCTCCTACAATGAGCAGTTCTTC.

This sequence joins TRBV11-2 and TRBJ2-4; D may be TRBD2 (6 bases). The CDR3 runs 13 residues. Trimming stripped 8 bases from V and 0 bases from J, with 8 bases between. Germline V gene data show CDR1 as SGHAT and CDR2 as FQNNGV. The CDR3 region is CASRGIAKNIQYF. The CDR3 nucleotides read TGTGCCAGCCGGGGGATAGCCAAAAACATTCAGTACTTC.

This chain joins TRBV24-1 and TRBJ2-3; 9 bases are a match to TRBD2. This CDR3 comprises 16 residues. V was pared by 4 bases and J by 0 bases, with 4 bases of the junction left unmatched. CDR1 is KGHDR, CDR2 SFDVKD, per germline. CDR3 sequence (DNA): TGTGCCACCAGTGACCTAGCGGGGATTAGCACAGATACGCAGTATTTT. This translates into CATSDLAGISTDTQYF.

This chain joins TRBV9 and TRBJ1-6, with unresolved D. The CDR3 is made up of 16 amino acids. V dropped 4 bases and J dropped 5 bases, with 16 bases sitting between them. The germline CDR1 and CDR2 sequences are SGDLS and YYNGEE. CDR3 in amino acids: CASSPWLGGDNSPLHF. CDR3 nucleotide sequence: TGTGCCAGCAGCCCCTGGCTGGGAGGCGATAATTCACCCCTCCACTTT.

V is TRBV6-2 or TRBV6-3 and J is TRBJ2-7; tentatively, D is TRBD1 (5 bases). The V end was cut by 6 bases, the J end by 4 bases, with 13 bases between. The CDR3 loop spans 13 amino acids. CDR1 MNHEY and CDR2 SVGEGT come from the germline V gene. CDR3 region: CASSQDTEYEQYF. The CDR3 region has the DNA TGTGCCAGCAGCCAGGACACGGAGTACGAGCAGTACTTC.

This chain connects TRBV20-1 to TRBJ1-4; D gene unclear. Germline CDR1 is DFQATT and CDR2 is SNEGSKA (reference sequence). The CDR3 runs to 11 residues. With 6 bases removed from V and 7 bases from J, the gap between germline ends came to 9 bases. This chain's CDR3 is CSAFTFEKLFF. As DNA, the CDR3 is TGCAGTGCCTTCACTTTTGAAAAACTGTTTTTT.

The genes are TRBV2 and TRBJ2-3; no definite D call. CDR1 SNHLY and CDR2 FYNNEI come from the germline V gene. The CDR3 totals 13 residues. V dropped 8 bases and J dropped 3 bases, with 12 bases sitting between them. Here the CDR3 reads CASGVSATDTQYF. The CDR3 nucleotides are TGTGCCAGCGGAGTATCTGCTACAGATACGCAGTATTTT.

V usage is TRBV6-2 or TRBV6-3 and J usage is TRBJ2-6; 11 nucleotides align to TRBD1. The CDR3 runs to 19 residues. The germline CDR1 and CDR2 sequences are MNHEY and SVGEGT. V lost 6 bases and J lost 4; bases outside the gene matches: 14. CDR3 sequence (DNA): TGTGCCAGCAGCGCCTTACCCAGGACAGGGGGCTTCGGGGCCAACGTCCTGACTTTC. This sequence encodes CASSALPRTGGFGANVLTF.

The chain has TRBV24-1 and TRBJ2-2; 7 nucleotides agree with TRBD1. The CDR3 contains 14 residues. Germline-derived CDR1 and CDR2 are KGHDR and SFDVKD. V lost 4 bases, J lost 7 bases, and 5 bases stayed unmatched. CDR3 loop: CATSEQGRIGELFF. CDR3 DNA: TGTGCCACCAGTGAACAGGGGCGAATCGGGGAGCTGTTTTTT.

The chain links TRBV5-5 to TRBJ2-7, with 9 nucleotides matching TRBD1. The length of the CDR3 is 14 residues. Germline V lookup: CDR1 SGHKS, CDR2 YYEKEE (reference sequence). V was clipped by 4 bases and J by 5 bases; unmatched bases: 7. The DNA of the CDR3 is TGTGCCAGCAGCGAGAGACAGGGGGTAGACGAGCAGTACTTC. This gives the protein CASSERQGVDEQYF. Supplemented by reference TRBV5-5 and TRBJ2-7, the full variable domain reads DAGVTQSPTHLIKTRGQQVTLRCSPISGHKSVSWYQQVLGQGPQFIFQYYEKEERGRGNFPDRFSARQFPNYSSELNVNALLLGDSALYLCASSERQGVDEQYFGPGTRLTVT.

The V call is TRBV2, the J call TRBJ2-7, with TRBD1 matching over 9 bases. This CDR3 contains 13 residues. Trimming cost V 8 bases and J 3 bases; bases outside gene matches: 5. Germline CDR1 SNHLY, CDR2 FYNNEI. The DNA for the CDR3 is TGTGCCAGCGCTCCGGGACAGGGCTACGAGCAGTACTTC. Amino acids: CASAPGQGYEQYF.

This clone was observed a handful of times. The chain employs TRBV19 and TRBJ1-6; D is unresolved. CDR1 LNHDA and CDR2 SQIVND come from the germline V gene (reference sequence). The CDR3 runs 13 residues. V was trimmed by 3 bases and J by 9 bases, leaving 9 bases between them. The CDR3 reads CASSIYELSPLHF. For the CDR3, the DNA is TGTGCCAGTAGTATTTATGAGCTTTCACCCCTCCACTTT.

The count of this clone is one. V gene TRBV11-2 combines with J gene TRBJ2-5; the D gene is possibly TRBD2 (5 bases). The CDR3 loop spans 13 amino acids. V lost 3 bases and J lost 4, with 9 bases in between. Germline loops: CDR1 SGHAT, CDR2 FQNNGV. DNA for the CDR3: TGTGCCAGCAGCTTGGGAGAGAGAGAGACCCAGTACTTC. The encoded protein is CASSLGERETQYF.

The genes are TRBV3-1 (or the pseudogene TRBV3-2) and TRBJ1-2; possibly TRBD1 for D (5 bases). The CDR3 length is 16 residues. The germline V gene has CDR1 LGHDT and CDR2 YNNKEL (reference sequence). Trimming pared 4 bases from V and 4 bases from J, leaving 19 bases between. As DNA, the CDR3 is TGTGCCAGCAGCCCCGTATTGGGGGGACCCCGCTATGGCTACACCTTC. Protein: CASSPVLGGPRYGYTF.

The chain couples TRBV5-4 to TRBJ2-1; D may be TRBD2 (5 bases). CDR1 SGHNT and CDR2 YYREEE come from the germline V gene (reference sequence). V was clipped by 0 bases and J by 7 bases, with 11 bases between them. This CDR3 is 14 amino acids long. The CDR3 sequence is CASSLALDFNEQFF. The CDR3 bases are TGTGCCAGCAGCTTGGCACTAGATTTTAATGAGCAGTTCTTC.

The chain has TRBV18 and TRBJ1-4, with D perhaps matching TRBD1 (6 bases). Trimming took off 4 bases at V and 5 bases at J, with 8 bases between the two ends. CDR3 length: 13 residues. Germline CDR1 reads KGHSH; CDR2 reads LQKENI. CDR3 sequence reads: CASSRQENEKLFF. The DNA for the CDR3 is TGTGCCAGCTCACGACAGGAAAATGAAAAACTGTTTTTT. Filled out from reference TRBV18 and TRBJ1-4, the complete variable domain reads NAGVMQNPRHLVRRRGQEARLRCSPMKGHSHVYWYRQLPEEGLKFMVYLQKENIIDESGMPKERFSAEFPKEGPSILRIQQVVRGDSAAYFCASSRQENEKLFFGSGTQLSVL.

The chain carries TRBV7-9 and TRBJ2-7; 7 bases map to TRBD2. The CDR3 is 16 amino acids. Trimming removed 5 bases from V and 0 bases from J; junction bases left unmatched: 10. The germline gives CDR1 SEHNR, CDR2 FQNEAQ (reference sequence). This CDR3 is CASSPYGAGNSYEQYF. For the CDR3, the DNA is TGTGCCAGCAGCCCCTACGGAGCGGGAAACTCCTACGAGCAGTACTTC.